Listed below are T cell receptor beta chains from one sample, sequenced in a study of cytomegalovirus exposure and HLA in healthy donors. Assay used: immunoSEQ multiplex PCR; TCRdb lists only in-frame clones, some missing. Of about 120,000 clones listed, around 80% are singletons. Input material: PBMCs. Every receptor here comes from a female donor in good health and CMV-seropositive. CDR3s include the opening cysteine and the closing phenylalanine or tryptophan. D genes are given only for firm matches. Rows give clone size only sometimes, using once, few, many, or a class for an expanded clone.

TRBJ1-2 TRBD1 TRBV7-8 - CASSSGVTGDGYTF TGTGCCAGCAGCTCCGGGGTAACAGGGGACGGCTACACCTTC
TRBJ2-5 TRBD2 TRBV11-2 - CASSFLPAGDQETQYF TGTGCCAGCAGCTTCCTCCCGGCGGGGGATCAAGAGACCCAGTACTTC
TRBJ2-7 TRBD1 TRBV30 - CAWRNGAGGHEQYF TGTGCCTGGAGAAATGGGGCAGGGGGCCACGAGCAGTACTTC
TRBJ2-1 - TRBV14 - CASRVGGSYNEQFF TGTGCCAGCAGGGTCGGGGGTTCCTACAATGAGCAGTTCTTC
TRBJ1-1 TRBD1 TRBV5-1 - CASGDRGRGGPEAFF TGCGCCAGCGGCGACAGGGGGCGCGGGGGCCCTGAAGCTTTCTTT
TRBJ1-1 - TRBV9 - CASTAGVANTEAFF TGTGCCAGCACCGCCGGGGTAGCGAACACTGAAGCTTTCTTT
TRBJ1-5 - TRBV18 - CASSPPNQPQHF TGTGCCAGCTCTCCTCCTAATCAGCCCCAGCATTTT
TRBJ1-1 TRBD1 TRBV29-1 few CSVDRTGWGNLEAFF TGCAGCGTTGATCGGACAGGGTGGGGGAATCTTGAAGCTTTCTTT
TRBJ2-7 TRBD1 TRBV4-2 - CASSQGQGWYEQYF TGTGCCAGCAGCCAAGGACAGGGTTGGTACGAGCAGTACTTC
TRBJ1-1 TRBD1 TRBV29-1 - CSAATGGRTEAFF TGCAGCGCCGCGACAGGGGGACGCACTGAAGCTTTCTTT
TRBJ2-7 TRBD2 TRBV5-4 few CASSLAPVTGTTAYEQYF TGTGCCAGCAGCTTGGCTCCTGTAACCGGGACTACCGCCTACGAGCAGTACTTC
TRBJ1-1 - TRBV4-2 - CASSHPRGVSRHTEAFF TGTGCCAGCAGCCATCCCCGGGGGGTGTCCCGTCACACTGAAGCTTTCTTT
TRBJ1-5 - TRBV7-9 - CASSLGDQPQHF TGTGCCAGCAGCTTAGGCGATCAGCCCCAGCATTTT
TRBJ1-1 TRBD1 TRBV7-8 - CASSVLQGATPEAFF TGTGCCAGCAGTGTCCTACAGGGGGCGACCCCTGAAGCTTTCTTT
TRBJ1-4 - TRBV2 - CASSQRGGPNEKLFF TGTGCCAGCAGTCAAAGGGGAGGGCCCAATGAAAAACTGTTTTTT
TRBJ1-1 - TRBV7-9 - CASSVTGGVTEAFF TGTGCCAGCAGCGTAACAGGTGGGGTTACTGAAGCTTTCTTT
TRBJ1-2 - TRBV6-1 - CASSGRTASNYGYTF TGTGCCAGCAGTGGTCGCACAGCCTCTAACTATGGCTACACCTTC
TRBJ1-5 TRBD1 TRBV19 - CASTGTGGNQPQHF TGTGCCAGTACCGGGACAGGCGGCAATCAGCCCCAGCATTTT